This is a list of T cell receptor beta chains from one sample in a study of blood T cell repertoires in COVID-19. The method was immunoSEQ multiplex PCR; TCRdb's version includes in-frame clones alone and lacks a portion of them. The sample carries roughly 180,000 clones, around 79% recorded once. What was sequenced was peripheral blood. These receptors were obtained from a man aged 55 to 70 with active or convalescent COVID-19. The CDR3 runs from the conserved cysteine through the conserved F or W. D genes are given only for firm matches. The size of a clone is reported for some rows only, either as once, few or many, or as a class for expanded clones.

d_call: TRBD1
j_call: TRBJ1-1
clone_size: .
v_call: TRBV7-2
cdr3_length: 12
cdr3_aa: CASSLMDRGAFF
cdr3_nt: TGTGCCAGCAGCCTTATGGACAGGGGAGCTTTCTTT

d_call: TRBD1
j_call: TRBJ2-7
clone_size: .
v_call: TRBV9
cdr3_length: 15
cdr3_aa: CASSADSGGSYEQYF
cdr3_nt: TGTGCCAGCAGCGCGGACTCAGGGGGCTCCTACGAGCAGTACTTC

d_call: TRBD1
j_call: TRBJ1-2
clone_size: .
v_call: TRBV7-9
cdr3_length: 14
cdr3_aa: CASSSTGPNYGYTF
cdr3_nt: TGTGCCAGCAGCTCGACAGGGCCTAACTATGGCTACACCTTC

d_call: .
j_call: TRBJ1-6
clone_size: .
v_call: TRBV28
cdr3_length: 15
cdr3_aa: CASSLDSTYNSPLHF
cdr3_nt: TGTGCCAGCAGTCTAGACAGCACCTATAATTCACCCCTCCACTTT

d_call: .
j_call: TRBJ2-3
clone_size: .
v_call: TRBV6-2/TRBV6-3
cdr3_length: 18
cdr3_aa: CASSYWLGASGDSDTQYF
cdr3_nt: TGTGCCAGCAGTTATTGGTTGGGGGCTAGCGGAGATTCAGATACGCAGTATTTT

d_call: TRBD2
j_call: TRBJ2-3
clone_size: .
v_call: TRBV10-3
cdr3_length: 15
cdr3_aa: CAISLTSGSTDTQYF
cdr3_nt: TGTGCCATCAGTCTGACTAGCGGGAGCACAGATACGCAGTATTTT

d_call: TRBD1
j_call: TRBJ2-5
clone_size: .
v_call: TRBV28
cdr3_length: 14
cdr3_aa: CASSYSGTGGNQYF
cdr3_nt: TGTGCCAGCAGTTACTCCGGGACAGGGGGCAACCAGTACTTC

d_call: .
j_call: TRBJ1-1
clone_size: once
v_call: TRBV9
cdr3_length: 14
cdr3_aa: CASSVVSRDTEAFF
cdr3_nt: TGTGCCAGCAGCGTAGTCTCCAGGGACACTGAAGCTTTCTTT

d_call: .
j_call: TRBJ1-2
clone_size: .
v_call: TRBV4-2
cdr3_length: 14
cdr3_aa: CASSQVNQRYGYTF
cdr3_nt: TGTGCCAGCAGCCAAGTAAACCAACGGTATGGCTACACCTTC

d_call: .
j_call: TRBJ2-1
clone_size: once
v_call: TRBV27
cdr3_length: 12
cdr3_aa: CASSSYPPEQFF
cdr3_nt: TGTGCCAGCAGTTCCTACCCACCGGAGCAGTTCTTC

d_call: .
j_call: TRBJ1-3
clone_size: .
v_call: TRBV5-1
cdr3_length: 15
cdr3_aa: CASSLGQYSGNTIYF
cdr3_nt: TGCGCCAGCAGCCTAGGACAGTACTCTGGAAACACCATATATTTT

d_call: .
j_call: TRBJ2-2
clone_size: .
v_call: TRBV5-4
cdr3_length: 16
cdr3_aa: CASSLLVGGYTGELFF
cdr3_nt: TGTGCCAGCAGCTTGTTGGTGGGAGGTTACACCGGGGAGCTGTTTTTT

d_call: TRBD2
j_call: TRBJ2-3
clone_size: .
v_call: TRBV5-1
cdr3_length: 20
cdr3_aa: CASSLAPGTSGRRGTDTQYF
cdr3_nt: TGCGCCAGCAGCTTGGCACCCGGGACTAGCGGGAGGAGAGGCACAGATACGCAGTATTTT